The clone carrying this T cell receptor beta chain has ten or more counts. What it binds is not known. MiXCR was run by TCRdb on the 5' RACE reads, yielding one entry per CDR3 protein. This table has approximately 260,000 distinct CDR3 sequences, roughly 5.6% appearing once. This record belongs to a study of T cells after yellow fever vaccination. Study-wide findings and caveats: Abundant bulk-population clonotypes could contaminate the FACS-sorted repertoires.

Per germline, CDR1 LGHDT and CDR2 YNNKEL (reference sequence). Unmatched junction bases numbered 3, after V lost 2 bases and J lost 7 bases. The CDR3 extends over 14 amino acids. The receptor comes from a young man who received the YFV17D yellow fever vaccine. The V call is TRBV3-1, the J call TRBJ1-4, with 8 positions matching TRBD1. The sample was CD4+ T cells sorted from PBMCs, taken on the day of the yellow fever booster vaccination. As DNA, the CDR3 is TGTGCCAGCAGCCAACGGACAGGGTCTGAAAAACTGTTTTTT. It yields the protein CASSQRTGSEKLFF.